The source of this TCR beta chain is a study of blood T cell repertoires in COVID-19. Study-wide background: Collection of acute and convalescent COVID-19 samples took place in the United States, Italy and Spain. PBMCs, B-cell-depleted T cells, or T cells provided the cDNA or gDNA that made up the material.

V shed 5 bases, J shed 7 bases, and the junction held 17 bases outside the gene matches. CDR1 is LNHDA, CDR2 SQIVND, per germline (reference sequence). CDR3 length: 18 residues. Original processing methods: The authors estimated nucleated cell counts from reference gene primer amplification. Only in-frame clones appear in the TCRdb table, and some are missing; sequencing was by immunoSEQ multiplex PCR. V and J calls plus clone size are reproduced from that table; the DNA served to infer D and trimming. The sample shows around 380,000 clones, 81% of them seen only once. This clone was seen once. Sequenced material: peripheral blood. The chain carries TRBV19 and TRBJ1-4, with TRBD1 matching over 9 bases. The sequence derives from a human donor with acute or convalescent COVID-19. The donor label of this sample is uncertain. The CDR3 nucleotides are TGTGCCAGTAGTGCCTACAGGGGGCGCGGTGTGAAGGGTGAAAAACTGTTTTTT. Protein sequence: CASSAYRGRGVKGEKLFF.